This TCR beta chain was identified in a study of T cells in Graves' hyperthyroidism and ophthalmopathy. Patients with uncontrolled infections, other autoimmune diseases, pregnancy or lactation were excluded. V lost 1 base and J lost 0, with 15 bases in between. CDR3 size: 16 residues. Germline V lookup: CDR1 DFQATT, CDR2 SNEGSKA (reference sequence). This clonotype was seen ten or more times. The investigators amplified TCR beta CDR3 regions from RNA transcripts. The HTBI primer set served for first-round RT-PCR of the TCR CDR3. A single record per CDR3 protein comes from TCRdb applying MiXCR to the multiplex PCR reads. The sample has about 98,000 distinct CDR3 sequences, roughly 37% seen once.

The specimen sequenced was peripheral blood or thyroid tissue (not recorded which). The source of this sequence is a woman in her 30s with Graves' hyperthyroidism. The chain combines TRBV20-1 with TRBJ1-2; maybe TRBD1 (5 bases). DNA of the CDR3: TGCAGTGCTAGAGGCCCTTCCAGGGACTCTAACTATGGCTACACCTTC. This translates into CSARGPSRDSNYGYTF.